The 12 T cell receptor beta chains given below trace back to one sample, sequenced in a study of T cell repertoires in cytomegalovirus infection. In TCRdb, the reads were re-called with MiXCR into one record per CDR3 protein. The data contain about 230,000 distinct CDR3 sequences, approximately 24% of them singletons. Sequencing was performed on CD8+ T cells from PBMCs. Every receptor here comes from a human donor in good health (CMV status not recorded). Some clones in this sample may be carry-over from other donors' samples.

This clonotype was counted at least ten times. This chain links TRBV7-9 with TRBJ2-1; D possibly corresponds to TRBD2 (6 bases). The germline V and J ends were trimmed by 1 base and 8 bases, with 9 bases remaining between them. Germline values: CDR1 SEHNR, CDR2 FQNEAQ (reference sequence). CDR3 length equals 13 residues. The CDR3 sequence: CASSLEGGDEQFF. CDR3 DNA sequence: TGTGCCAGCAGCTTAGAAGGAGGGGATGAGCAGTTCTTC.

CDR3 coding DNA: TGTGCCAGCAGCCCGTGGGGCTATAACGGGGAGCTGTTTTTT. It specifies CASSPWGYNGELFF. The chain couples TRBV5-3 to TRBJ2-2, with a possible D match to TRBD1 (5 bases). TRBV5-3 is sorted into the ORF group, with uncertain function. V was shortened by 8 bases and J by 7 bases, with 18 bases between the two germline ends. The CDR3 length is 14 residues.

The chain is built from TRBV19 and TRBJ1-1; no clear D. Per the germline V gene, CDR1 is LNHDA and CDR2 is SQIVND (reference sequence). V gave up 5 bases and J gave up 6 bases, with 16 bases separating them. CDR3 length: 14 amino acids. For the CDR3, the DNA is TGTGCCAGTAGTTACGGTTCTCCGGGCCCTGAAGCTTTCTTT. This translates into CASSYGSPGPEAFF.

The chain has TRBV20-1 and TRBJ2-7, with 7 bases identical to TRBD1. The CDR3 loop spans 13 amino acids. With 2 bases clipped from V and 6 bases from J, the junction kept 7 bases outside the gene matches. Germline lookup yields CDR1 DFQATT and CDR2 SNEGSKA (reference sequence). The CDR3 loop is CSARPVGQREQYF. The CDR3 DNA follows: TGCAGTGCTAGACCCGTGGGACAGCGCGAGCAGTACTTC.

This clonotype was recorded many times. The chain is built from TRBV7-9 and TRBJ1-1; maybe TRBD1 (5 bases). CDR1 and CDR2 from the germline V gene are SEHNR and FQNEAQ (reference sequence). The ends were cut back, 3 bases at V and 3 bases at J, with 11 bases in the middle. The CDR3 length is 14 residues. In DNA form, the CDR3 reads TGTGCCAGCAGCTTTGGGGGAGCCGACACTGAAGCTTTCTTT. It specifies CASSFGGADTEAFF.

This clonotype was observed a few times. The chain links TRBV15 to TRBJ1-1, with D unresolved. V gave up 3 bases and J gave up 0 bases, with 8 bases separating them. The CDR3 loop spans 14 amino acids. Germline V CDR1 and CDR2: LNHNV, YYDKDF (reference sequence). The CDR3 DNA is TGTGCCACCAGCAGGGTAGAGTTGAACACTGAAGCTTTCTTT. Translating it yields CATSRVELNTEAFF.

This chain links TRBV3-1 with TRBJ2-1; weak D call: TRBD2 (5 bases). This CDR3 is built from 17 residues. Germline V gene data show CDR1 as LGHDT and CDR2 as YNNKEL (reference sequence). V lost 1 base and J 2 bases, leaving 15 bases between the germline ends. Here the CDR3 DNA reads TGTGCCAGCAGCCAAGCTACAAGGCGGGTGACCTACAATGAGCAGTTCTTC. It yields the protein CASSQATRRVTYNEQFF.

This clonotype showed up just a few times. The rearrangement uses TRBV28 and TRBJ1-5; 7 positions agree with TRBD1. Germline V CDR1 and CDR2: MDHEN, SYDVKM. V lost 3 bases and J lost 3; bases outside the gene matches: 8. This CDR3 has 16 residues. The CDR3 nucleotides are TGTGCCAGCAGTTTCTTCCCTGGACAGGACAATCAGCCCCAGCATTTT. It codes for CASSFFPGQDNQPQHF.

This clonotype has a count of ten or more. The chain employs TRBV28 and TRBJ1-1, with 8 nucleotides matching TRBD1. The CDR3 loop spans 17 amino acids. Looked up from germline, CDR1 is MDHEN and CDR2 is SYDVKM. V lost 4 bases to trimming and J lost 1 base; unmatched junction nucleotides: 11. The CDR3 loop reads CASSSEPPGGPNTEAFF. CDR3 nucleotides: TGTGCCAGCAGTTCCGAACCCCCAGGGGGCCCGAACACTGAAGCTTTCTTT.

Ten or more counts support this clonotype. This chain links TRBV7-3 with TRBJ2-1; 9 bases agree with TRBD2. This CDR3 contains 16 residues. Germline loops: CDR1 SGHTA, CDR2 FQGTGA. The junction had 7 bases not matched to a gene; V was cut back by 5 bases and J by 2 bases. CDR3 protein: CASSRLGGGAYNEQFF. The CDR3 coding sequence is TGTGCCAGCAGCAGATTAGGCGGGGGGGCCTACAATGAGCAGTTCTTC.

The rearrangement joins TRBV12-3 or TRBV12-4 to TRBJ2-1, with 10 nucleotides matching TRBD2. The CDR3 loop spans 16 amino acids. After removal of 5 bases from V and 2 bases from J, the junction contained 6 bases not matched to a gene. In DNA, the CDR3 is TGTGCCAGCAGTGTCATACTAGCGGGGACCTACAATGAGCAGTTCTTC. As protein: CASSVILAGTYNEQFF.

The V and J genes are TRBV12-3 or TRBV12-4 and TRBJ2-6; TRBD1 aligns across 7 bases. With V trimmed by 4 bases and J by 0 bases, 9 bases remained unmatched. This CDR3 spans 18 amino acids. The CDR3 here is CASSSTDRPSSGANVLTF. CDR3 DNA: TGTGCCAGCAGTTCCACGGACAGGCCCTCCTCTGGGGCCAACGTCCTGACTTTC.